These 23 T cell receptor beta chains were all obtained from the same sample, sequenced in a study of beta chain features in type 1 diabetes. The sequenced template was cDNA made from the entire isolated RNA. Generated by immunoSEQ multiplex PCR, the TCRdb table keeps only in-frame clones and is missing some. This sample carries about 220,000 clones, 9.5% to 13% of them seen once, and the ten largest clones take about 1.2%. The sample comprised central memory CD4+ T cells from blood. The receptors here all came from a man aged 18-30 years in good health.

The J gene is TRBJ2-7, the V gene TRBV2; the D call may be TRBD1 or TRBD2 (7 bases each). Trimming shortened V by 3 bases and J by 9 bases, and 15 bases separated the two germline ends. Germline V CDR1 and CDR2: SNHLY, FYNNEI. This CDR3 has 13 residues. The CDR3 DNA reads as TGTGCCAGCAGTGATCAGGGGAGGGACAGGCAGTACTTC. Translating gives CASSDQGRDRQYF.

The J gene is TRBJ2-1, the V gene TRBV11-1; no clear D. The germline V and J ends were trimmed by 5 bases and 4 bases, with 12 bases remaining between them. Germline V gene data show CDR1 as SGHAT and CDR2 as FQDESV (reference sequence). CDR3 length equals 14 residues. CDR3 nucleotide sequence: TGTGCCAGCAGCCGCGCCGCGAAATACAATGAGCAGTTCTTC. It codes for CASSRAAKYNEQFF.

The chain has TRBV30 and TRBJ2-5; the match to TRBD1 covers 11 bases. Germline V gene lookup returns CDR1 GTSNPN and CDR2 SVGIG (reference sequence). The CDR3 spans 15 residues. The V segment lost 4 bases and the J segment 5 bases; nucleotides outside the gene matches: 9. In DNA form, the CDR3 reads TGTGCCTGGATCCCTCGGACAGGGGGCTGGGAGACCCAGTACTTC. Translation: CAWIPRTGGWETQYF.

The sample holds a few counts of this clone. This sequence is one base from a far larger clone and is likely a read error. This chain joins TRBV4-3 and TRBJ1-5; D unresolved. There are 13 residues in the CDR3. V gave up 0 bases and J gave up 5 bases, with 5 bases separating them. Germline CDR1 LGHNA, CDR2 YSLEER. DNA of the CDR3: TGCGCCAGCAGCCAAGATTGGGATCAGCCCCAGCATTTT. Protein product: CASSQDWDQPQHF.

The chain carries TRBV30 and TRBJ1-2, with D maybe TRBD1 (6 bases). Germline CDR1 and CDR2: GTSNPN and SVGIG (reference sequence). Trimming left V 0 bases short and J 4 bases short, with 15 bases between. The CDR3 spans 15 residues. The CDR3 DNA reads TGTGCCTGGAGTGTAGGGACACCCACCAGCTATGGCTACACCTTC. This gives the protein CAWSVGTPTSYGYTF.

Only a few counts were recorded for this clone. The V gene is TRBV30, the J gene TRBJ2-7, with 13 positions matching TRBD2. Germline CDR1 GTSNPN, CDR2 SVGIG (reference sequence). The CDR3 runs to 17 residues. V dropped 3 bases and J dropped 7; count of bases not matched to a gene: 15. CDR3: CAWSLYIGLAGVREQYF. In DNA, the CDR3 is TGTGCCTGGAGCCTGTATATCGGACTAGCGGGAGTAAGGGAGCAGTACTTC.

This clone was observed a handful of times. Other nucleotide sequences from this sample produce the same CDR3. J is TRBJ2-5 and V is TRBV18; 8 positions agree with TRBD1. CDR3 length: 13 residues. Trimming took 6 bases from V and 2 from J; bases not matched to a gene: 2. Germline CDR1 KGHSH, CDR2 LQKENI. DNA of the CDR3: TGTGCCAGCTCGAGGGACAGGCAAGAGACCCAGTACTTC. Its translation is CASSRDRQETQYF.

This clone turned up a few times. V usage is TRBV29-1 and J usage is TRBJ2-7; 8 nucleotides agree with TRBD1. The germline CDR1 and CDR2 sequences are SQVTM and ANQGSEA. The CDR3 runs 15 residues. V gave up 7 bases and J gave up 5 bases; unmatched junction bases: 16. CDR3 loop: CSAGRAGGARDEQYF. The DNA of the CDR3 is TGCAGCGCAGGAAGGGCAGGGGGCGCCCGGGACGAGCAGTACTTC.

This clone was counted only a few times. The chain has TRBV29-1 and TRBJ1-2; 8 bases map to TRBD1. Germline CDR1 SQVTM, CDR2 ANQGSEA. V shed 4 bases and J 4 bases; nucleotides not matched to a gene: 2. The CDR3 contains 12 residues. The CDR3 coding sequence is TGCAGCGTTGCGGGACAGGCCTATGGCTACACCTTC. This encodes CSVAGQAYGYTF. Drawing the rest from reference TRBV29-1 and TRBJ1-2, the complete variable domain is SAVISQKPSRDICQRGTSLTIQCQVDSQVTMMFWYRQQPGQSLTLIATANQGSEATYESGFVIDKFPISRPNLTFSTLTVSNMSPEDSSIYLCSVAGQAYGYTFGSGTRLTVV.

CDR3 sequence (DNA): TGTGCCAGCTCGGCGGGAACCCCTAGCACAGATACGCAGTATTTT. This sequence encodes CASSAGTPSTDTQYF. The rearrangement uses TRBV18 and TRBJ2-3; perhaps TRBD2 as D (6 bases). From germline, CDR1 is KGHSH and CDR2 LQKENI. The CDR3 contains 15 residues. V lost 6 bases and J lost 0, with 13 bases in between.

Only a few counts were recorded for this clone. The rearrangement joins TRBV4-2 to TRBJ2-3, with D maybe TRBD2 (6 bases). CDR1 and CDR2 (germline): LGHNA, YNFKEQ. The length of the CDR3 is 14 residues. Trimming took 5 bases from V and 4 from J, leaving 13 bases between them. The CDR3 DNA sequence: TGTGCCAGCAGCGCAAGCGGAGGGGCAGATACGCAGTATTTT. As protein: CASSASGGADTQYF.

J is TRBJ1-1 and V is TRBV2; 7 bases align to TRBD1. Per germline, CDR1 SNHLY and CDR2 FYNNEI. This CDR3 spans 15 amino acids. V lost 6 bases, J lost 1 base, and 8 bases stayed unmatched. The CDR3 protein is CASRPGQWTNTEAFF. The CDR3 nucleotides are TGTGCCAGCAGACCGGGACAGTGGACGAACACTGAAGCTTTCTTT.

CDR3 sequence: CASSWGTAGEQFF. In nucleotides, the CDR3 is TGCGCCAGCAGCTGGGGGACAGCGGGTGAGCAGTTCTTC. The V and J genes are TRBV5-1 and TRBJ2-1, with D tentatively TRBD1 (7 bases). The CDR3 is 13 residues long. CDR1 and CDR2 from the germline V gene are SGHRS and YFSETQ. Trimming removed 3 bases at V and 9 bases at J, with 13 bases between.

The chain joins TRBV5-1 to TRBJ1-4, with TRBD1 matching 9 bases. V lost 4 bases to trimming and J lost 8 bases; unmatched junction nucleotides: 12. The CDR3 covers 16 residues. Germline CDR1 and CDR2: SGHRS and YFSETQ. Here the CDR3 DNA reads TGCGCCAGCAGCCTAACTCCGGGACAGGGTGGCGAAAAACTGTTTTTT. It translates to CASSLTPGQGGEKLFF.

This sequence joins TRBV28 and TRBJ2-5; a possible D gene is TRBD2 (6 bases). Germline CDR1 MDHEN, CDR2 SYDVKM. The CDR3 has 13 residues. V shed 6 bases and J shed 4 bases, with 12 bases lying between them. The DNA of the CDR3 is TGTGCCAGCAGCCAGTCCGGGAGAGAGACCCAGTACTTC. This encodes CASSQSGRETQYF.

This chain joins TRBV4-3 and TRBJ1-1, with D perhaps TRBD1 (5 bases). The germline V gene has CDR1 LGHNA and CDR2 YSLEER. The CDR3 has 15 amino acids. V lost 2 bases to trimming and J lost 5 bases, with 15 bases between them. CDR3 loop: CASSQYRLSGTEAFF. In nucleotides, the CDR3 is TGCGCCAGCAGCCAATACAGGCTCTCGGGGACTGAAGCTTTCTTT.

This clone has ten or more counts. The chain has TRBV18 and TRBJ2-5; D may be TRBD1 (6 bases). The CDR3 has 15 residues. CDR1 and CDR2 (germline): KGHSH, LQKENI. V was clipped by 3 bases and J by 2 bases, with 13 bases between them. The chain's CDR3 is CASSPGTPPQETQYF. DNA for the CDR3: TGTGCCAGCTCACCGGGGACACCTCCTCAAGAGACCCAGTACTTC.

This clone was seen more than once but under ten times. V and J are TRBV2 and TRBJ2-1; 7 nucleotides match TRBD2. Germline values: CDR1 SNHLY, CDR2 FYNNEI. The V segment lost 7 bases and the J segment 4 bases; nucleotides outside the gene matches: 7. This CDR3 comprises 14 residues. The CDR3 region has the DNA TGTGCCAGCAAGTTGGCGGGGGATTACAATGAGCAGTTCTTC. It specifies CASKLAGDYNEQFF.

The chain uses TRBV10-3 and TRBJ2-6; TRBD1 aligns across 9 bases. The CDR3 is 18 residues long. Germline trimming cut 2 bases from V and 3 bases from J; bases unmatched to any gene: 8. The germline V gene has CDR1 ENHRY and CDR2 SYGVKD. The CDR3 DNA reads TGTGCCATCAGTGAGAGGGGGACAGGGCGGATTGGGGCCAACGTCCTGACTTTC. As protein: CAISERGTGRIGANVLTF.

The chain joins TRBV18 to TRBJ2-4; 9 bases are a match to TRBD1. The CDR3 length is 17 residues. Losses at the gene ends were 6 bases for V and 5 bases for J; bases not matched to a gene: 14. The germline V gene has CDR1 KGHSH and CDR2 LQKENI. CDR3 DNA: TGTGCCAGCTCCCCCCGAACAGGGGGCGGTGATGAAAACATTCAGTACTTC. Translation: CASSPRTGGGDENIQYF.

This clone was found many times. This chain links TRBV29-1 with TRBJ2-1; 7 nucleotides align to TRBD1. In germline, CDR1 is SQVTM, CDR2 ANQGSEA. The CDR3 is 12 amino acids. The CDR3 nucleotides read TGCAGAGCCGGGACAGCCTACAATGAGCAGTTCTTC. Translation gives CRAGTAYNEQFF.

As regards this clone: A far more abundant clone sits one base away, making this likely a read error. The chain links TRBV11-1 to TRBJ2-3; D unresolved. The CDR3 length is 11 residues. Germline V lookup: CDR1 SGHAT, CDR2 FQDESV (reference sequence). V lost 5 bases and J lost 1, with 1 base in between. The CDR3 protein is CASSRTDTQYF. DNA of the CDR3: TGTGCCAGCAGCCGCACAGATACGCAGTATTTT.

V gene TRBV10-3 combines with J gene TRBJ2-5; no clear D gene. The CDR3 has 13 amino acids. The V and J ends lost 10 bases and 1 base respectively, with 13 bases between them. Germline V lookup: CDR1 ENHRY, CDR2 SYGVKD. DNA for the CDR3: TGTGCCAGCAGCCTAGGGATCCAAGAGACCCAGTACTTC. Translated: CASSLGIQETQYF.